Described below is a single TCR beta chain sequence and its context. Data came from immunoSEQ multiplex PCR; TCRdb stores just in-frame clones and leaves some out. The sample includes some 100,000 clones, around 90% of them seen just once. The entry originates in a study of PD-L1 blockade in urothelial cancer. As for the study in general: Between 0 and 3 chemotherapy regimens preceded treatment for each patient.

CDR1 LNHDA and CDR2 SQIVND come from the germline V gene (reference sequence). The V gene lost 1 base and the J gene lost 0 bases, with 7 bases spanning the gap. The CDR3 is 16 residues long. The rearrangement links TRBV19 to TRBJ2-6; unclear D gene. This specimen consisted of PBMCs, obtained around atezolizumab (anti-PD-L1) treatment. This clonotype originated in an elderly woman with urothelial cancer. CDR3 protein: CASSIVTASGANVLTF. DNA for the CDR3: TGTGCCAGTAGTATAGTCACAGCCTCTGGGGCCAACGTCCTGACTTTC.